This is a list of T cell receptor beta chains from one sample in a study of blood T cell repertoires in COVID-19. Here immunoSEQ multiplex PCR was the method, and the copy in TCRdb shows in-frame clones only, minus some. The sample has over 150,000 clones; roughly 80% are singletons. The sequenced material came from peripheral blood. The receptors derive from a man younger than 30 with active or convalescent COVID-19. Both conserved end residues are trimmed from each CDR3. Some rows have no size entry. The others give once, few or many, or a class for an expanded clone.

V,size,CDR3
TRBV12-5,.,ASGLVQARNTEAF
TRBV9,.,ASSIGHVANTGELF
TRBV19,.,ASNLGQGEGDYGYT
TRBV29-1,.,SVQSGSSYNSPLH
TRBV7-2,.,ASSRGQVTGELF
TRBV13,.,ASSLKPRWAGLRYEQY
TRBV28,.,ASSLGLGGSYT
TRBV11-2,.,ASSLRPLPHRAGYT
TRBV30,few,AWRLEEVEGNSPLH
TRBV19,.,ASSDRGVGPNEQF
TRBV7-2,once,ASSPRNLGANVLT
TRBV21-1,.,ASSHPSGYTGELF
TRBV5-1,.,ASSPAWTVRNTEAF
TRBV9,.,ASSATGANSGNTIY
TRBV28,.,ASSVGPLGGKLF
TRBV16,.,ASSQANPGYYGYT
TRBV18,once,ASSQLPRGGETQY
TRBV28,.,ASRARTANPYEQY
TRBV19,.,ASSILATNEKLF
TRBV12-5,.,ASGLVLLEQGAGKAF
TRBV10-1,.,ASSGGLAGGTDTQY
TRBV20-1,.,SASLQGNNEQF
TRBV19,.,ASSMSPQGPNQPQH
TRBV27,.,ASSPSLGLDSPLH
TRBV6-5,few,ASSSYDRGNDNEQF
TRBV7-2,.,ASSLNGGAKNIQY
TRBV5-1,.,ASSLGLASHEQY
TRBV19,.,ATRVGETQY
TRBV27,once,ASSPQLSRYEQY
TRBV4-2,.,ASSQGYGYGYT
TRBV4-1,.,ASSQAVTRQGTDTQY
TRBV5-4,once,ASPTGGGYT
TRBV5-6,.,ASSAGPGTEAF
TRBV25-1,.,ASSGGGLYKETQY
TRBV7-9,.,ASSQETSNTEAF
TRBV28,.,ASDGQGAPGNQPQH
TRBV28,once,ASSLWTSGSEDEQF
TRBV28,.,ASSLGGGGRTRNIQY
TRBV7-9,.,ASSFLFSGRAGGTDTQY
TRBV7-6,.,ASSLDQGSNSPLH
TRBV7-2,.,ASSPSTGSQPQH
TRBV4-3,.,ASSPDPLAKSYEQY
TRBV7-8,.,ASSTNYGGGISYEQY
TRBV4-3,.,ASSRRLAGRSGNEQF
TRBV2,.,ASTSTGGSYEQY
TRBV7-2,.,ASSSTYSNQPQH
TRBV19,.,ASTFGGQPQH
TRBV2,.,ASNGDTYNEQF
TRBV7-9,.,ASSSRDTYYGYT
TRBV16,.,ASSPGVVPTEAF
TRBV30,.,AWSRGDRGDSPLH
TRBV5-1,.,ASSLLDRVTDTEAF
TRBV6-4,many,ASSDSTSGSGELF
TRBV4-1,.,ASSQDREPNEQF
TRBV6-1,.,ASSEDPDRASF